This is a list of T cell receptor beta chains from one sample in a study of CD8 T cells in ankylosing spondylitis. TCRdb processed the 5' RACE reads anew with MiXCR; each CDR3 protein has one entry. The sample includes 250,000 to 350,000 distinct CDR3 sequences, less than 25% of them seen just once. Material: blood, either unsorted or a sorted T cell fraction (not recorded which). The receptors come from a female donor with ankylosing spondylitis or in good health (not recorded which). CDR3s include the opening cysteine and the closing phenylalanine or tryptophan. The D gene is left open where the match is weak. The size of a clone is reported for some rows only, either as once, few or many, or as a class for expanded clones.

>TRBV24-1|TRBJ2-5|few|12|.
CATRDDQETQYF
TGTGCCACCAGAGACGATCAAGAGACCCAGTACTTC
>TRBV3-1|TRBJ2-1|once|18|TRBD2
CASSPTILVGLAKHGQFF
TGTGCCAGCAGCCCGACGATACTAGTTGGACTAGCGAAGCATGGGCAGTTCTTC
>TRBV29-1|TRBJ2-1|many|12|.
CSVEPGGNEQFF
TGCAGCGTTGAACCGGGCGGCAATGAGCAGTTCTTC
>TRBV28|TRBJ1-1|few|14|.
CASSRRVTNTEAFF
TGTGCCAGCAGCCGTCGCGTAACGAACACTGAAGCTTTCTTT
>TRBV7-2|TRBJ2-5|.|12|TRBD2
CASNRGGETQYF
TGTGCCAGCAACCGGGGGGGGGAGACCCAGTACTTC
>TRBV9|TRBJ2-1|few|16|.
CASSSTARGLGLGQFF
TGTGCCAGCAGCTCTACAGCTAGAGGTTTGGGACTTGGGCAGTTCTTC
>TRBV10-1|TRBJ2-1|few|17|TRBD2
CASSVRRGSGSHNEQFF
TGCGCCAGCAGTGTCCGTAGGGGTAGCGGGTCCCACAATGAGCAGTTCTTC
>TRBV7-9|TRBJ2-7|.|15|TRBD1
CASSRTGVGGYEQYF
TGTGCCAGCAGCCGGACAGGGGTTGGCGGATACGAGCAGTACTTC
>TRBV4-3|TRBJ2-3|few|13|.
CASSQERQHTQYF
TGCGCCAGCAGCCAAGAGAGGCAGCATACGCAGTATTTT
>TRBV29-1|TRBJ2-2|few|12|.
CSASDRTGELFF
TGCAGCGCTTCCGACAGAACCGGGGAGCTGTTTTTT
>TRBV29-1|TRBJ1-1|many|14|.
CSVEGGSLNTEAFF
TGCAGCGTTGAAGGGGGTAGCCTGAACACTGAAGCTTTCTTT
>TRBV23-1|TRBJ2-7|.|14|.
CASSHRGAVYEQYF
TGCGCCAGCAGTCATCGGGGGGCAGTCTACGAGCAGTACTTC
>TRBV12-3/TRBV12-4|TRBJ2-7|.|16|.
CASSPIPGPGSYEQYF
TGTGCCAGCTCGCCCATTCCGGGTCCGGGGTCCTACGAGCAGTACTTC
>TRBV20-1|TRBJ2-5|.|17|TRBD2
CSASWTSGRFNRETQYF
TGCAGTGCTAGCTGGACTAGCGGGAGGTTTAATAGAGAGACCCAGTACTTC
>TRBV7-9|TRBJ2-1|.|15|TRBD2
CASSLASGRKNEQFF
TGTGCCAGCAGCTTAGCTAGCGGGAGGAAGAATGAGCAGTTCTTC
>TRBV7-2|TRBJ2-3|few|14|.
CASSLGTNTDTQYF
TGTGCCAGCAGCTTAGGTACTAACACAGATACGCAGTATTTT
>TRBV20-1|TRBJ1-5|.|14|TRBD1
CSASPTGGGQPQHF
TGCAGTGCCTCCCCGACAGGGGGCGGCCAGCCCCAGCATTTT
>TRBV29-1|TRBJ1-1|few|15|.
CSVEEGGGAVTEAFF
TGCAGCGTTGAAGAGGGCGGAGGGGCCGTGACTGAAGCTTTCTTT
>TRBV12-3/TRBV12-4|TRBJ2-1|few|15|.
CASSFHRPGRYEQFF
TGTGCCAGCAGTTTCCACCGGCCGGGGCGGTACGAGCAGTTCTTC
>TRBV20-1|TRBJ2-2|.|14|.
CSARDSLKAGELFF
TGCAGTGCTAGAGACAGTTTAAAGGCCGGGGAGCTGTTTTTT
>TRBV25-1|TRBJ1-6|many|14|.
CASSRGGINSPLHF
TGTGCCAGCAGTCGGGGGGGGATCAATTCACCCCTCCACTTT
>TRBV20-1|TRBJ2-5|.|13|.
CSARGHRQETQYF
TGCAGTGCTAGGGGACATAGACAAGAGACCCAGTACTTC
>TRBV12-3/TRBV12-4|TRBJ1-6|many|14|.
CASSRQNGNSPLHF
TGTGCCAGCAGCCGACAAAATGGCAATTCACCCCTCCACTTT
>TRBV12-3/TRBV12-4|TRBJ1-5|many|17|.
CASSLGRQLYSNQPQHF
TGTGCCAGCAGTTTGGGCAGGCAGCTTTATAGCAATCAGCCCCAGCATTTT
>TRBV5-1|TRBJ2-3|few|15|.
CASSLTVRRTDTQYF
TGCGCCAGCAGCTTGACCGTTAGGCGCACAGATACGCAGTATTTT
>TRBV7-2|TRBJ2-1|.|15|TRBD2
CASSLFSSGGNEQFF
TGTGCCAGCAGCTTGTTTTCCAGCGGGGGAAATGAGCAGTTCTTC
>TRBV7-2|TRBJ2-2|.|14|.
CASSFLRYRGELFF
TGTGCCAGCAGCTTCCTCCGGTATCGGGGGGAGCTGTTTTTT
>TRBV7-2|TRBJ1-6|few|13|.
CASAASYNSPLHF
TGTGCCAGCGCGGCCTCCTATAATTCACCCCTCCACTTT
>TRBV7-2|TRBJ2-5|few|14|.
CASSLARLQETQYF
TGTGCCAGCAGCTTAGCGAGACTACAAGAGACCCAGTACTTC
>TRBV7-8|TRBJ2-5|.|14|.
CASSLVARRETQYF
TGTGCCAGCAGCTTAGTTGCCCGCCGGGAGACCCAGTACTTC
>TRBV5-1|TRBJ2-7|.|18|.
CASSWGHPSVPSSYEQYF
TGCGCCAGCAGCTGGGGACACCCCAGCGTTCCAAGCTCCTACGAGCAGTACTTC
>TRBV20-1|TRBJ2-7|.|10|.
CSAGGYEQYF
TGCAGTGCTGGGGGCTACGAGCAGTACTTC
>TRBV6-1|TRBJ2-7|.|15|.
CASTRGLNGAYEQYF
TGTGCCAGCACTCGGGGGCTCAACGGGGCCTACGAGCAGTACTTC
>TRBV20-1|TRBJ1-1|.|14|.
CSARPRGRASEAFF
TGCAGTGCTAGACCTCGCGGCAGGGCAAGCGAAGCTTTCTTT